This section outlines one TCR beta chain sequence together with its context. This clone has more than one count but fewer than ten. This receptor's antigen is unknown. Within one base of it there is no much larger clone, and no base qualities were kept. The data were taken from a study of T cell responses to AZD1222 COVID-19 vaccine (dated by TCRdb to the early 2020s). In the study overall: Because spike-specific TCR depth and breadth did not differ between the two schedules, AZD1222 recipients who got a second dose at roughly 4 weeks were pooled with those who got a second dose at roughly 12 weeks. Trial participants were enrolled by age into 18-55, 56-69 and 70-plus year subgroups, with roughly 160, 29 and 62 TCR-sequenced participants respectively. A total of 233 trial participants underwent TCR sequencing, of whom about 210 had received two doses of AZD1222 and about 25 had received two doses of the MenACWY control vaccine. Results the study describes overall, beyond this receptor: Participants were mostly white British and included more females than males, and it was suggested by the authors that clonal diversity may have been underestimated. The whole spike protein was spanned by vaccine-associated CD4 TCRs, and dominant responses were seen in regions 160-218 and 743-854. In the small 56-69-year group, the increase in depth fell short of significance, most likely because of low power. Only five or six AZD1222 recipients were SARS-CoV-2 seropositive at baseline, limiting conclusions about previously exposed vaccinees. Because no day 14 peak-response samples were available, the repertoires could be characterized only after the peak T cell response. Epitopes outside the regions mutated in the B.1.351 and B.1.1.7 variants were reportedly recognized by nearly half of the unique spike-specific TCRs. A significant rise in spike-specific TCR breadth and depth was observed after two AZD1222 doses relative to day 0 and relative to MenACWY recipients.

The CDR3, from cysteine to phenylalanine, totals 13 residues. Just CDR3 DNA is preserved here, 39 bases in frame from base 1. Between the V and J ends, shortened by 2 bases and 3 bases respectively, the junction contains 8 bases. According to the germline V gene (reference sequence), CDR1 reads GTSNPN and CDR2 reads SVGIG. Interpreted using the paper, the time point label stands for: baseline before first vaccination. Vaccinee samples were obtained from the UK trials COV001 and COV002, which included a single-blind randomized controlled phase 2/3 trial of AZD1222 (ChAdOx1 nCoV-19) in healthy adults. For TCRbeta chain sequencing, PBMC samples were collected from trial participants at day 0 and at day 28 after the second dose. The CDR3 regions of human TCRbeta chains were analyzed by immunosequencing. The paper's data handling went like this. TCRs in the repertoires were compared against a reference library of SARS-CoV-2-specific TCRs that had been generated with the MIRA antigen-specificity platform. Breadth was defined as the fraction of unique TCRs that were SARS-CoV-2-associated. Depth was defined as the fraction of total T cells that were SARS-CoV-2-associated. Each spike-specific TCR was assigned to its reactive spike region and to a CD4 or CD8 class using the MIRA data. Log10-transformed breadth and depth values were compared by one-way ANOVA with Sidak's multiple comparisons tests. Sourced from immuneACCESS, this table was stored by TCRdb with only in-frame sequences that have V and J called. A share of the clones is absent; for the studies checked, an unresolved V gene accounts for under half, and the remainder has no known explanation. V, J and clone size derive from that table, while D and trimming were established from the DNA sequence. This sample has under 80,000 clones in its table, and roughly 80% of those were observed once. The top ten hold approximately 22% of the sample.

The sequenced sample was peripheral blood, obtained on day 0 of AZD1222 vaccination. This clonotype originated in an adult in good health. The sequence is built from TRBV30 and TRBJ2-1, with the identity of the D gene unclear. The DNA sequence follows: TGTGCCTGGAGTAAATACAACTACAATGAGCAGTTCTTC. It encodes CAWSKYNYNEQFF. With the rest looked up from the reference TRBV30 and TRBJ2-1 genes rather than sequenced, the full variable domain is SQTIHQWPATLVQPVGSPLSLECTVEGTSNPNLYWYRQAAGRGLQLLFYSVGIGQISSEVPQNLSASRPQDRQFILSSKKLLLSDSGFYLCAWSKYNYNEQFFGPGTRLTVL.